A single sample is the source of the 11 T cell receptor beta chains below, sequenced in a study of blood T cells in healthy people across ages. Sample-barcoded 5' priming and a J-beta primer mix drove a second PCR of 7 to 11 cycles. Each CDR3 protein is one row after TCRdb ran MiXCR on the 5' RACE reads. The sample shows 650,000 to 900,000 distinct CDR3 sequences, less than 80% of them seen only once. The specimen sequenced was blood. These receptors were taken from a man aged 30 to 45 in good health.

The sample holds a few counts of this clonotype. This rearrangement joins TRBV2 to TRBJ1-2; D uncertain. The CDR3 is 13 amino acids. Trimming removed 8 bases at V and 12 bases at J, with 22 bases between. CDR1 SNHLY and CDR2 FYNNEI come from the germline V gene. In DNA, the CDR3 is TGTGCCAGCTGGGAGGGCGGGCCTCAAGGGAACACCTTC. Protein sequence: CASWEGGPQGNTF.

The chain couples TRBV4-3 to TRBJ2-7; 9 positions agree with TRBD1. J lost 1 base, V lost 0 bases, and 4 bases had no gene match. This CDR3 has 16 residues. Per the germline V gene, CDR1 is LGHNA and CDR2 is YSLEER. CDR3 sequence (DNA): TGCGCCAGCAGCCAAGATCCAGGACAGGGGTCCTACGAGCAGTACTTC. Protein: CASSQDPGQGSYEQYF.

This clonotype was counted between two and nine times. The CDR3 sequence: CASSQEGKVQETQYF. The CDR3 DNA follows: TGTGCCAGCAGCCAAGAAGGGAAGGTGCAAGAGACCCAGTACTTC. This chain links TRBV4-2 with TRBJ2-5; D is unresolved. Trimming removed 0 bases from V and 2 bases from J, with 10 bases in between. The CDR3 length is 15 residues. CDR1 is LGHNA, CDR2 YNFKEQ, per germline.

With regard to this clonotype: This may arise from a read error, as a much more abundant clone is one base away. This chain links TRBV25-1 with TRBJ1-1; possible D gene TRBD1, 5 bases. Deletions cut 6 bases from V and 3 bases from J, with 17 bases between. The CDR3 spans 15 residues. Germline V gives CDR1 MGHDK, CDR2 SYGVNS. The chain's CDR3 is CASRGGTGFDTEAFF. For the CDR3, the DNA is TGTGCCAGCAGAGGAGGCACAGGATTTGACACTGAAGCTTTCTTT.

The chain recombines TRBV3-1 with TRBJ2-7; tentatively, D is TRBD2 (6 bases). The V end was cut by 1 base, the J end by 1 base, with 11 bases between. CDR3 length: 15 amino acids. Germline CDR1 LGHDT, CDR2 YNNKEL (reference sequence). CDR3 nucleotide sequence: TGTGCCAGCAGCCAAGGCGGGATGGTTTCCTACGAGCAGTACTTC. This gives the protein CASSQGGMVSYEQYF.

This CDR3 reads CASSLGRAVPYNEQFF. The CDR3 nucleotides read TGTGCCAGCAGTTTAGGTCGAGCTGTACCCTACAATGAGCAGTTCTTC. This sequence joins TRBV27 and TRBJ2-1, with no clear D. Trimming removed 2 bases from V and 2 bases from J, with 13 bases in between. CDR1 and CDR2 (germline): MNHEY, SMNVEV (reference sequence). This CDR3 region has 16 residues.

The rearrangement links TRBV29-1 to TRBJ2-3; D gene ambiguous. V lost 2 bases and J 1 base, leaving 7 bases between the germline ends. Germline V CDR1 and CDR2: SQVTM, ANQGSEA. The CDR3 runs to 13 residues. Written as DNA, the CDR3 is TGCAGCGTTGAACGTACAGGCACAGATACGCAGTATTTT. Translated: CSVERTGTDTQYF.

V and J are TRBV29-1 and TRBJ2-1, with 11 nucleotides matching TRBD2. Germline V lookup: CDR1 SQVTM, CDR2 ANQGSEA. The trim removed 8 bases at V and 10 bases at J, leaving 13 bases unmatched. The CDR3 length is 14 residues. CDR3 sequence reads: CSLPTGTSGPEQFF. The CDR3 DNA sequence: TGCAGCCTTCCCACGGGGACTAGCGGCCCGGAGCAGTTCTTC.

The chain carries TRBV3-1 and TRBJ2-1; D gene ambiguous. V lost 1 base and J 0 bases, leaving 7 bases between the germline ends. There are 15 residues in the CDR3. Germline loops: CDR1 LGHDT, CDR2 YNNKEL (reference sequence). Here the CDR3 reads CASSQVPSSYNEQFF. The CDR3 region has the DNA TGTGCCAGCAGCCAAGTGCCTAGCTCCTACAATGAGCAGTTCTTC.

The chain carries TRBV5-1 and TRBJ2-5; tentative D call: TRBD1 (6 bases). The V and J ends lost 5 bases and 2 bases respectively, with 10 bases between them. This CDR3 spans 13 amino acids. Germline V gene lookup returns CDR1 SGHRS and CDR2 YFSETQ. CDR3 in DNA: TGCGCCAGCAGAGTCGGACAGCAAGAGACCCAGTACTTC. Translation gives CASRVGQQETQYF. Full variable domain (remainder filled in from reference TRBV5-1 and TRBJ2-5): KAGVTQTPRYLIKTRGQQVTLSCSPISGHRSVSWYQQTPGQGLQFLFEYFSETQRNKGNFPGRFSGRQFSNSRSEMNVSTLELGDSALYLCASRVGQQETQYFGPGTRLLVL.

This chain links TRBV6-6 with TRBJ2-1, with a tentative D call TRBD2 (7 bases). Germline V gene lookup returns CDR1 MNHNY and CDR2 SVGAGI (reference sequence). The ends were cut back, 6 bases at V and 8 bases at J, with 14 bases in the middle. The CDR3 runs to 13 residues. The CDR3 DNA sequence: TGTGCCAGCAGAACAAGGGGGAGGGATGAGCAGTTCTTC. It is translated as CASRTRGRDEQFF.